Listed below are T cell receptor beta chains from one sample, sequenced in a study of T cell responses to AZD1222 COVID-19 vaccine. The data were produced by immunoSEQ multiplex PCR, yet TCRdb's version contains in-frame clones alone and is incomplete. Among tens of thousands of clones listed, roughly 90% were seen once. The specimen was peripheral blood, collected 28 days after the second AZD1222 dose. These receptors originate from an adult who received the AZD1222 COVID-19 vaccine. The CDR3 runs from the conserved cysteine through the conserved F or W. The D gene is left open where the match is weak. Clone size, where shown, is once, few, many, or a class for clones that have expanded.

d_call	v_call	j_call	clone_size	cdr3_length	cdr3_nt	cdr3_aa
TRBD1	TRBV2	TRBJ1-2	-	14	TGTGCCAGCGGGTTGGGCGACAGGGACTATGGCTACACCTTC	CASGLGDRDYGYTF
-	TRBV4-1	TRBJ1-5	-	14	TGCGCCAGCAGCCAAGTCCTCTATAATCAGCCCCAGCATTTT	CASSQVLYNQPQHF
TRBD2	TRBV24-1	TRBJ2-1	-	17	TGTGCCACCGGGCCGGGACTAGCGGGGGGGCCGTGGAATGAGCAGTTCTTC	CATGPGLAGGPWNEQFF
-	TRBV10-3	TRBJ2-3	-	12	TGTGCCATCAGTCCAGGTACAGATACGCAGTATTTT	CAISPGTDTQYF
TRBD1	TRBV11-2	TRBJ2-2	once	15	TGTGCCAGCAGCTTTTACGGGACAGGGAACGGGGAGCTGTTTTTT	CASSFYGTGNGELFF
-	TRBV5-6	TRBJ2-5	-	14	TGTGCCAGCAGCGTAGCAGGGGAAAGGGAGACCCAGTACTTC	CASSVAGERETQYF
-	TRBV6-5	TRBJ1-3	-	14	TGTGCCAGCAGTTACGGCGGGTTTGGAAACACCATATATTTT	CASSYGGFGNTIYF
-	TRBV19	TRBJ1-2	-	12	TGTGCCAGTAACGACCTGAACTATGGCTACACCTTC	CASNDLNYGYTF
-	TRBV7-3	TRBJ2-3	-	13	TGTGCCAGCAGCTTTCTGCACACAGATACGCAGTATTTT	CASSFLHTDTQYF
TRBD1	TRBV27	TRBJ1-4	-	15	TGTGCCAGCAGTTTTACAGGGGAGGCGAATGAAAAACTGTTTTTT	CASSFTGEANEKLFF
-	TRBV7-2	TRBJ1-5	-	12	TGTGCCAGCACCCACCAGGGGCAGCCCCAGCATTTT	CASTHQGQPQHF
-	TRBV6-5	TRBJ2-7	-	14	TGTGCCAGCAGTCCCCCCGGGGTGCCCTACGAGCAGTACTTC	CASSPPGVPYEQYF
-	TRBV20-1	TRBJ1-5	-	13	TGCAGTGCTAGTAGCACTAGCAATCAGCCCCAGCATTTT	CSASSTSNQPQHF
-	TRBV3-1/TRBV3-2	TRBJ1-5	-	14	TGTGCCAGCAGCCAAGTTCATACTAATCAGCCCCAGCATTTT	CASSQVHTNQPQHF
-	TRBV19	TRBJ1-1	-	13	TGTGCCAGTTCTTATGGGGATAACACTGAAGCTTTCTTT	CASSYGDNTEAFF
TRBD1	TRBV29-1	TRBJ1-5	-	12	TGCAGCGTATCACAGGGGACGGAGCCCCAGCATTTT	CSVSQGTEPQHF